This is a list of T cell receptor beta chains from one sample in a study of T-cell memory formation after mild COVID-19. TCRdb reprocessed the 5' RACE reads with MiXCR, giving one entry per CDR3 protein. Counted here are 110,000 or so distinct CDR3 sequences, 20% to 25% occurring once; the ten biggest clones make up approximately 40%. Sequenced material: PBMCs or a T cell subset sorted from them (not recorded which). These receptors were obtained from a man aged 18 to 30 who had mild COVID-19 (a few samples of this study predate the infection). Cell type and time point are not known. Each CDR3 is given with its conserved first and last residue. Fields, in order: CDR3 protein, clone size, V gene, CDR3 length, J gene. For some rows the clone size is stated as once, few or many, or as a class when expanded; others skip it.

CSVEERGQNTGELFF | few | TRBV29-1 | 15 | TRBJ2-2
CASSQPRDFGYTF | - | TRBV12-3/TRBV12-4 | 13 | TRBJ1-2
CASSSTGGGSSYNEQFF | - | TRBV5-1 | 17 | TRBJ2-1
CASSFGSTEAFF | few | TRBV7-2 | 12 | TRBJ1-1
CASSLTSGTSVSSYNEQFF | - | TRBV6-2/TRBV6-3 | 19 | TRBJ2-1
CASSLGKNGNYGYTF | few | TRBV7-8 | 15 | TRBJ1-2
CASSLSRGPNGELFF | - | TRBV7-9 | 15 | TRBJ2-2
CASSLGTGNTEAFF | few | TRBV7-3 | 14 | TRBJ1-1
CASSLNGRGSEQYF | - | TRBV4-1 | 14 | TRBJ2-7
CASSHSSLSGTVQETQYF | - | TRBV4-1 | 18 | TRBJ2-5
CASSLFGGPDTQYF | - | TRBV27 | 14 | TRBJ2-3
CASQGDSATYEQYF | many | TRBV7-8 | 14 | TRBJ2-7
CASSLVSGANYGYTF | - | TRBV5-1 | 15 | TRBJ1-2
CASSHYQLDGYTF | - | TRBV7-9 | 13 | TRBJ1-2
CASSLKGGDHYGYTF | - | TRBV7-9 | 15 | TRBJ1-2
CASSLEFGGPWEQFF | few | TRBV5-5 | 15 | TRBJ2-1
CASSSRRGITDTQYF | - | TRBV6-2/TRBV6-3 | 15 | TRBJ2-3
CASSGTSGAYEQYF | few | TRBV6-5 | 14 | TRBJ2-7
CASSSGLGVSEQYF | once | TRBV6-2/TRBV6-3 | 14 | TRBJ2-7
CSVVDLQETQYF | few | TRBV29-1 | 12 | TRBJ2-5
CASSQGTDNEQFF | few | TRBV4-3 | 13 | TRBJ2-1
CASSSHPLYEQYF | few | TRBV7-6 | 13 | TRBJ2-7
CASSQMVGYEQYF | few | TRBV4-1 | 13 | TRBJ2-7
CASSGVGAGELFF | - | TRBV7-9 | 13 | TRBJ2-2
CASSPTGTGANVLTF | few | TRBV5-1 | 15 | TRBJ2-6
CASSISINQPQHF | - | TRBV27 | 13 | TRBJ1-5
CASSLGLAYNEQFF | - | TRBV5-6 | 14 | TRBJ2-1
CASSPGQGEYQPQHF | - | TRBV18 | 15 | TRBJ1-5
CASSLGLARNEQFF | - | TRBV5-6 | 14 | TRBJ2-1
CASSSRVIREYNYGYTF | - | TRBV5-6 | 17 | TRBJ1-2
CATSRVPSLGEKLFF | - | TRBV15 | 15 | TRBJ1-4
CASSFSGNSNQPQHF | - | TRBV7-2 | 15 | TRBJ1-5
CASSQEFGGSDTQYF | few | TRBV4-3 | 15 | TRBJ2-3
CASSFSGGVTDTQYF | - | TRBV5-1 | 15 | TRBJ2-3
CASSPRGERSPYEQYF | few | TRBV7-9 | 16 | TRBJ2-7
CASSQVAVRGNQPQHF | many | TRBV3-1 | 16 | TRBJ1-5
CSLEIWTDNYGYTF | - | TRBV29-1 | 14 | TRBJ1-2
CASSLVDRGSTDTQYF | few | TRBV7-9 | 16 | TRBJ2-3
CASSHGGRADSNQPQHF | - | TRBV5-4 | 17 | TRBJ1-5
CASSQALGDRQETQYF | - | TRBV14 | 16 | TRBJ2-5
CASGGSSYNEQFF | - | TRBV19 | 13 | TRBJ2-1
CASSLGTEGNQPQHF | - | TRBV11-2 | 15 | TRBJ1-5
CASSYPIAGGRSGELFF | - | TRBV6-2/TRBV6-3 | 17 | TRBJ2-2
CASSQDSSWRETQYF | - | TRBV6-2/TRBV6-3 | 15 | TRBJ2-5
CASSLAQVQGITPLHF | - | TRBV6-5 | 16 | TRBJ1-6
CASSDSGGEQETQYF | - | TRBV9 | 15 | TRBJ2-5
CASSGENQETQYF | - | TRBV5-4 | 13 | TRBJ2-5
CSAASGGAADTQYF | few | TRBV20-1 | 14 | TRBJ2-3
CASRKGLPRDNEQFF | - | TRBV5-1 | 15 | TRBJ2-1